These 17 T cell receptor beta chains originate from one sample sequenced in a study of T cell responses to AZD1222 COVID-19 vaccine. Clones were sequenced by immunoSEQ multiplex PCR, and TCRdb holds only the in-frame ones, with some missing. The table lists 95,000 to 150,000 clones, about 92% of them singletons, with 5% in the top ten. Material: peripheral blood, obtained 28 days after the second AZD1222 dose. The receptor set was obtained from an adult who received the AZD1222 COVID-19 vaccine.

The chain links TRBV15 to TRBJ1-1; weak D call: TRBD1 (6 bases). V shed 4 bases and J shed 5 bases, with 11 bases lying between them. Germline CDR1 is LNHNV and CDR2 is YYDKDF (reference sequence). The CDR3 covers 13 residues. The CDR3 region has the DNA TGTGCCACCAGCAACCTGAGGGGGACTGAAGCTTTCTTT. It yields the protein CATSNLRGTEAFF. The full variable domain, rest sourced from reference TRBV15 and TRBJ1-1, is DAMVIQNPRYQVTQFGKPVTLSCSQTLNHNVMYWYQQKSSQAPKLLFHYYDKDFNNEADTPDNFQSRRPNTSFCFLDIRSPGLGDTAMYLCATSNLRGTEAFFGQGTRLTVV.

The chain employs TRBV4-3 and TRBJ2-1; a weak D match, TRBD1 (6 bases). The CDR3 loop spans 12 amino acids. Germline CDR1 reads LGHNA; CDR2 reads YSLEER. With 6 bases removed from V and 10 bases from J, the gap between germline ends came to 13 bases. The CDR3 sequence: CASRGRGGEQFF. Here the CDR3 DNA reads TGCGCCAGCAGGGGCAGGGGCGGCGAGCAGTTCTTC.

V gene TRBV10-3 combines with J gene TRBJ1-6; 8 positions agree with TRBD1. CDR1 ENHRY and CDR2 SYGVKD come from the germline V gene. This CDR3 contains 15 residues. Trimming cost V 9 bases and J 2 bases; bases outside gene matches: 6. This chain's CDR3 is CAIRTGLTYNSPLHF. As DNA, the CDR3 is TGTGCCATTCGGACAGGGTTAACCTATAATTCACCCCTCCACTTT.

The J gene is TRBJ1-2, the V gene TRBV6-5, with D maybe TRBD1 (6 bases). This CDR3 comprises 15 residues. V shed 2 bases and J shed 5 bases, with 15 bases lying between them. In germline, CDR1 is MNHEY, CDR2 SVGAGI. The CDR3 region has the DNA TGTGCCAGCAGTTACAGCCGAGCTCAGGGGTATGGCTACACCTTC. It translates to CASSYSRAQGYGYTF.

The chain carries TRBV6-5 and TRBJ1-1, with 8 positions matching TRBD1. V lost 6 bases, J lost 3 bases, and 3 bases stayed unmatched. This CDR3 has 13 residues. In germline, CDR1 is MNHEY, CDR2 SVGAGI. The CDR3 region is CASRPGGDTEAFF. CDR3 coding DNA: TGTGCCAGCAGACCAGGGGGCGACACTGAAGCTTTCTTT.

The chain carries TRBV19 and TRBJ1-1, with TRBD1 matching over 7 bases. CDR1 and CDR2 (germline): LNHDA, SQIVND (reference sequence). The CDR3 covers 14 residues. V shed 5 bases, J shed 1 base, and the junction held 4 bases outside the gene matches. Here the CDR3 DNA reads TGTGCCAGTAGTTGGGGACAGCAGAACACTGAAGCTTTCTTT. It is translated as CASSWGQQNTEAFF.

The DNA for the CDR3 is TGTGCCAGCACCAGGGACAGGGGTGGCTATGGCTACACCTTC. Its protein is CASTRDRGGYGYTF. This chain links TRBV6-6 with TRBJ1-2; 10 nucleotides line up with TRBD1. The V segment lost 7 bases and the J segment 4 bases; nucleotides outside the gene matches: 6. Germline lookup yields CDR1 MNHNY and CDR2 SVGAGI (reference sequence). The CDR3 loop spans 14 amino acids.

This clone appeared a single time. The chain recombines TRBV5-1 with TRBJ1-1; D uncertain. V was clipped by 4 bases and J by 1 base, with 11 bases between them. Germline V gives CDR1 SGHRS, CDR2 YFSETQ. The CDR3 totals 14 residues. CDR3 in amino acids: CASSAGEGNTEAFF. The CDR3 DNA is TGCGCCAGCAGCGCCGGGGAGGGGAACACTGAAGCTTTCTTT.

The V gene is TRBV25-1, the J gene TRBJ2-5; 10 bases line up with TRBD1. CDR3 length equals 13 residues. J was trimmed by 3 bases and V by 8 bases; bases with no gene match: 3. The germline gives CDR1 MGHDK, CDR2 SYGVNS. CDR3 protein: CASGGQGKETQYF. In DNA form, the CDR3 reads TGTGCCAGCGGGGGACAGGGGAAAGAGACCCAGTACTTC.

The V call is TRBV19, the J call TRBJ1-2, with 7 bases aligning to TRBD1. Germline values: CDR1 LNHDA, CDR2 SQIVND (reference sequence). The ends lost 3 bases at V and 8 bases at J; junction bases unmatched: 15. The CDR3 covers 16 residues. CDR3 residues: CASSIGLGTDLSGYTF. The CDR3, as DNA: TGTGCCAGTAGTATCGGGTTAGGGACAGACCTTAGCGGCTACACCTTC.

V usage is TRBV30 and J usage is TRBJ2-7; no clear D gene. CDR1 is GTSNPN and CDR2 is SVGIG in the germline V gene (reference sequence). The V and J ends lost 0 bases and 3 bases respectively, with 9 bases between them. The CDR3 totals 13 residues. The DNA of the CDR3 is TGTGCCTGGAGTGTAAGGCTAGACTACGAGCAGTACTTC. Protein product: CAWSVRLDYEQYF.

The chain uses TRBV5-1 and TRBJ2-1; 15 positions match TRBD2. This CDR3 has 16 amino acids. The V and J ends lost 7 bases and 3 bases, in that order; junction bases with no gene match: 5. CDR1 and CDR2 (germline): SGHRS, YFSETQ. This CDR3 is CASGLAGGPGYNEQFF. The CDR3 nucleotides are TGCGCCAGCGGACTAGCGGGGGGGCCGGGCTACAATGAGCAGTTCTTC.

The V gene is TRBV23-1, the J gene TRBJ1-6; 9 nucleotides align to TRBD1. TRBV23-1 is noted as an ORF with a role that remains uncertain. Trimming removed 0 bases from V and 8 bases from J; junction bases left unmatched: 11. The CDR3 spans 18 residues. The DNA of the CDR3 is TGCGCCAGCAGTCAATCTCCCGACGGGACAGGGACCCATTCACCCCTCCACTTT. It codes for CASSQSPDGTGTHSPLHF.

This chain connects TRBV19 to TRBJ2-7; D may be TRBD1 or TRBD2 (5 bases each). The V and J ends lost 6 bases and 5 bases respectively, with 14 bases between them. There are 13 residues in the CDR3. The germline gives CDR1 LNHDA, CDR2 SQIVND (reference sequence). CDR3 sequence reads: CASSKGRGDEQYF. CDR3 nucleotides: TGTGCCAGTAGCAAGGGACGTGGAGACGAGCAGTACTTC.

V and J are TRBV12-3 or TRBV12-4 and TRBJ1-2; tentative D call: TRBD1 (5 bases). The V end lost 3 bases, the J end lost 8 bases, and 13 bases lay between the germline ends. The CDR3 runs to 13 residues. CDR3 sequence: CASSLSRASGYTF. The DNA of the CDR3 is TGTGCCAGCAGTTTGAGCAGGGCGAGCGGCTACACCTTC.

This rearrangement joins TRBV6-5 to TRBJ2-1, with 10 bases lining up with TRBD2. There are 15 residues in the CDR3. Germline CDR1 MNHEY, CDR2 SVGAGI. J lost 6 bases, V lost 6 bases, and 8 bases had no gene match. In DNA form, the CDR3 reads TGTGCCAGCAGCCGAAAGCGGGAGGGCCTCAATGAGCAGTTCTTC. Its protein product is CASSRKREGLNEQFF.

V gene TRBV10-3 combines with J gene TRBJ1-4; a possible D gene is TRBD1 (6 bases). V was pared by 6 bases and J by 5 bases, with 13 bases between. The CDR3 is 14 residues long. Per germline, CDR1 ENHRY and CDR2 SYGVKD. The DNA of the CDR3 is TGTGCCATCAGCGGGGGGCGGGGAAATGAAAAACTGTTTTTT. Translation gives CAISGGRGNEKLFF.